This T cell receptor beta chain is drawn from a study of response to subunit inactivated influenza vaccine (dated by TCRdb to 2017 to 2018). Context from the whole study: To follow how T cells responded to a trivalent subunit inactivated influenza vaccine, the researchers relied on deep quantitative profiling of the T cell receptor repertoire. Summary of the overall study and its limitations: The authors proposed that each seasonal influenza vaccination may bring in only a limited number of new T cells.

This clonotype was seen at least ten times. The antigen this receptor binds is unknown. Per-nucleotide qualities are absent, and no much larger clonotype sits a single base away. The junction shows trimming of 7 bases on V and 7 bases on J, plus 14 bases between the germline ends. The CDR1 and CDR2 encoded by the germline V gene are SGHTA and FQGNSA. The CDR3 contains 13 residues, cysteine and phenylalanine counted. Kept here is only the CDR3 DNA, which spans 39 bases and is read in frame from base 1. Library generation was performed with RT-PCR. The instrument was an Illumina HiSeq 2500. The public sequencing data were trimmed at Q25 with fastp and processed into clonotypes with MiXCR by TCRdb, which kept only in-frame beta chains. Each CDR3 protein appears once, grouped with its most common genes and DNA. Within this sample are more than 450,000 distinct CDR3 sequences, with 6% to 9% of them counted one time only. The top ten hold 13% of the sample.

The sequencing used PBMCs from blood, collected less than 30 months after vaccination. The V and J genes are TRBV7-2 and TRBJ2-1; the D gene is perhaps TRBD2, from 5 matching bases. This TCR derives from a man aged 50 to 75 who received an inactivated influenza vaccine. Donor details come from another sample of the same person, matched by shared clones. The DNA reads TGTGCCAGCAATATTGGAGGCTTAAATGAGCAGTTCTTC. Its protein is CASNIGGLNEQFF.